This passage covers 26 T cell receptor beta chains from one sample sequenced in a study of cytomegalovirus exposure and HLA in healthy donors. Profiling relied on immunoSEQ multiplex PCR, and the TCRdb table lists in-frame clones only, not all of them. The sample carries some 180,000 clones, about 81% recorded once. Sequences were obtained from PBMCs. These receptor sequences come from a woman younger than 45 in good health and CMV-seronegative.

V and J are TRBV18 and TRBJ1-1; TRBD1 is a possible D gene (6 bases). CDR1 KGHSH and CDR2 LQKENI come from the germline V gene. CDR3 length equals 15 residues. With 2 bases removed from V and 1 base from J, the gap between germline ends came to 11 bases. CDR3 in amino acids: CASSPKGTSNTEAFF. CDR3 sequence (DNA): TGTGCCAGCTCACCAAAGGGGACATCGAACACTGAAGCTTTCTTT.

V gene TRBV2 combines with J gene TRBJ1-1; D is undetermined. With 4 bases removed from V and 5 bases from J, the gap between germline ends came to 11 bases. The CDR3 contains 13 residues. Looked up from germline, CDR1 is SNHLY and CDR2 is FYNNEI. The CDR3 region is CASSGGMGTEAFF. The CDR3 DNA is TGTGCCAGCAGTGGAGGGATGGGAACTGAAGCTTTCTTT.

The chain is built from TRBV9 and TRBJ2-7; maybe TRBD2 (5 bases). The germline CDR1 and CDR2 sequences are SGDLS and YYNGEE. V was pared by 5 bases and J by 6 bases, with 15 bases between. The CDR3 runs to 13 residues. CDR3: CASSPQRTGEQYF. The CDR3 region has the DNA TGTGCCAGCAGTCCCCAGAGGACTGGCGAGCAGTACTTC.

This rearrangement joins TRBV19 to TRBJ1-6; weak D call: TRBD1 (5 bases). The V gene's germline CDR1 is LNHDA and CDR2 SQIVND (reference sequence). The V gene lost 1 base and the J gene lost 9 bases, with 10 bases spanning the gap. The CDR3 has 14 residues. CDR3 sequence reads: CASSIARVGSPLHF. The CDR3 DNA is TGTGCCAGTAGTATAGCCAGGGTGGGTTCACCCCTCCACTTT.

The chain links TRBV13 to TRBJ2-1, with 8 positions matching TRBD1. V lost 5 bases and J lost 4; bases outside the gene matches: 4. CDR1 and CDR2 from the germline V gene are PRHDT and FYEKMQ (reference sequence). The CDR3 has 14 amino acids. CDR3 sequence: CASSRGTGYNEQFF. DNA for the CDR3: TGTGCCAGCAGCCGCGGGACAGGTTACAATGAGCAGTTCTTC.

The V and J genes are TRBV30 and TRBJ2-3; D is perhaps TRBD2 (6 bases). Trimming left V 4 bases short and J 1 base short, with 9 bases between. The CDR3 is 13 amino acids. Germline CDR1 and CDR2: GTSNPN and SVGIG (reference sequence). The CDR3 loop reads CAWTPGGTDTQYF. CDR3 sequence (DNA): TGTGCCTGGACTCCGGGGGGCACAGATACGCAGTATTTT.

V gene TRBV9 combines with J gene TRBJ1-6; D gene ambiguous. V lost 0 bases to trimming and J lost 7 bases, with 5 bases between them. Germline-derived CDR1 and CDR2 are SGDLS and YYNGEE. There are 13 residues in the CDR3. Here the CDR3 DNA reads TGTGCCAGCAGCGTAGTCGGGAATTCACCCCTCCACTTT. This encodes CASSVVGNSPLHF. Complete variable domain (other parts from reference TRBV9 and TRBJ1-6): DSGVTQTPKHLITATGQRVTLRCSPRSGDLSVYWYQQSLDQGLQFLIQYYNGEERAKGNILERFSAQQFPDLHSELNLSSLELGDSALYFCASSVVGNSPLHFGNGTRLTVT.

The rearrangement links TRBV5-4 to TRBJ2-3; D is ambiguous. The germline CDR1 and CDR2 sequences are SGHNT and YYREEE (reference sequence). V was clipped by 0 bases and J by 1 base, with 9 bases between them. This CDR3 is 15 amino acids long. The CDR3 DNA reads as TGTGCCAGCAGCTTGGAAGGAGAGGGCACAGATACGCAGTATTTT. Residues: CASSLEGEGTDTQYF.

This clone was seen once. This chain connects TRBV29-1 to TRBJ1-5, with D hard to call. The length of the CDR3 is 13 residues. The ends were cut back, 4 bases at V and 3 bases at J, with 10 bases in the middle. The germline CDR1 and CDR2 sequences are SQVTM and ANQGSEA. CDR3 residues: CSVGWSYNQPQHF. The CDR3 DNA follows: TGCAGCGTTGGTTGGAGCTACAATCAGCCCCAGCATTTT.

This rearrangement joins TRBV9 to TRBJ2-2; 7 bases align to TRBD1. Germline V lookup: CDR1 SGDLS, CDR2 YYNGEE. The CDR3 is 15 amino acids. Germline trimming cut 4 bases from V and 2 bases from J; bases unmatched to any gene: 5. The CDR3, as DNA: TGTGCCAGCAGCTCCAGACAGGGAAACACCGGGGAGCTGTTTTTT. Protein: CASSSRQGNTGELFF.

The rearrangement joins TRBV11-2 to TRBJ1-5; 8 bases map to TRBD1. Trimming took 5 bases from V and 4 from J; bases not matched to a gene: 7. The CDR3 length is 15 residues. CDR1 and CDR2 (germline): SGHAT, FQNNGV. Written as DNA, the CDR3 is TGTGCCAGCAGCACCGACAGGGGTAGGAATCAGCCCCAGCATTTT. Its translation: CASSTDRGRNQPQHF.

This clone has only a few counts. The rearrangement links TRBV2 to TRBJ1-3, with D maybe TRBD1 (5 bases). This CDR3 is built from 16 residues. V gave up 1 base and J gave up 0 bases, with 10 bases separating them. Germline CDR1 reads SNHLY; CDR2 reads FYNNEI. The CDR3 sequence is CASSEGTGVSGNTIYF. The CDR3 bases are TGTGCCAGCAGTGAAGGCACAGGAGTCTCTGGAAACACCATATATTTT.

This clone was observed a few times. The rearrangement links TRBV5-1 to TRBJ2-7; 11 nucleotides match TRBD2. The CDR3 totals 15 residues. Trimming at V came to 6 bases and at J to 0 bases, leaving 5 bases not matched to a gene. CDR1 is SGHRS, CDR2 YFSETQ, per germline. The CDR3 bases are TGCGCCAGCACCGGGACTAGCGGTCTCTCCTACGAGCAGTACTTC. Translating gives CASTGTSGLSYEQYF.

The CDR3 loop reads CASSQGIGLPTGTYGYTF. In nucleotides, the CDR3 is TGCGCCAGCAGCCAGGGGATCGGGTTACCCACAGGTACCTATGGCTACACCTTC. This chain joins TRBV4-1 and TRBJ1-2; D is possibly TRBD1 (5 bases). V shed 3 bases and J shed 4 bases, with 24 bases lying between them. The CDR3 is 18 residues long. Germline loops: CDR1 MGHRA, CDR2 YSYEKL.

This chain links TRBV28 with TRBJ1-2, with 7 bases lining up with TRBD1. The V gene end was trimmed by 5 bases and the J gene end by 8 bases; junction bases not matched to a gene: 5. CDR1 is MDHEN, CDR2 SYDVKM, per germline. This CDR3 is built from 12 residues. In nucleotides, the CDR3 is TGTGCCAGCAGTCTGACAGGGCAAGGCTACACCTTC. It codes for CASSLTGQGYTF.

V is TRBV6-5 and J is TRBJ1-4, with D possibly being TRBD1 (5 bases). Germline V lookup: CDR1 MNHEY, CDR2 SVGAGI. V lost 5 bases to trimming and J lost 8 bases, with 18 bases between them. This CDR3 is 15 amino acids long. The CDR3: CASSRGAGVGEKLFF. DNA of the CDR3: TGTGCCAGCAGTCGAGGTGCGGGGGTGGGAGAAAAACTGTTTTTT.

This clone showed up just once. The chain is built from TRBV2 and TRBJ2-3, with TRBD1 as a possible D gene (6 bases). The CDR3 is 16 amino acids. The germline gives CDR1 SNHLY, CDR2 FYNNEI. The V end lost 8 bases, the J end lost 1 base, and 19 bases lay between the germline ends. This CDR3 reads CASEPHPPGGTDTQYF. The CDR3 DNA follows: TGTGCCAGCGAGCCTCACCCTCCAGGGGGCACAGATACGCAGTATTTT.

This chain uses TRBV4-1 with TRBJ2-3, with 9 bases matching TRBD2. Germline loops: CDR1 MGHRA, CDR2 YSYEKL. This CDR3 spans 15 amino acids. V shed 6 bases and J 0 bases; nucleotides not matched to a gene: 4. The DNA of the CDR3 is TGCGCCAGCAGACCTAGCGGGGTGAGCACAGATACGCAGTATTTT. Translated: CASRPSGVSTDTQYF.

The chain has TRBV19 and TRBJ2-7, with TRBD1 identical over 8 bases. This CDR3 has 14 residues. V lost 4 bases, J lost 3 bases, and 5 bases stayed unmatched. Germline V gene lookup returns CDR1 LNHDA and CDR2 SQIVND (reference sequence). CDR3 amino acids: CASSTGQGFYEQYF. For the CDR3, the DNA is TGTGCCAGTAGTACAGGACAGGGTTTCTACGAGCAGTACTTC.

The chain has TRBV4-1 and TRBJ1-1, with D unresolved. The germline V gene has CDR1 MGHRA and CDR2 YSYEKL. This CDR3 is 17 amino acids long. V shed 2 bases and J shed 1 base, with 17 bases lying between them. The CDR3 DNA reads TGCGCCAGCAGCCAACCCCGGGATGGAAGGCGGAACACTGAAGCTTTCTTT. Translated: CASSQPRDGRRNTEAFF.

The chain carries TRBV4-1 and TRBJ1-5, with D possibly TRBD1 on 6 matching bases. The CDR3 spans 18 residues. Trimming stripped 3 bases from V and 2 bases from J, with 20 bases between. Per germline, CDR1 MGHRA and CDR2 YSYEKL. The CDR3 loop is CASSHLDRSIMGNQPQHF. The CDR3 nucleotides read TGCGCCAGCAGCCACTTAGACAGGAGTATCATGGGCAATCAGCCCCAGCATTTT.

The chain combines TRBV9 with TRBJ2-1, with TRBD1 identical over 9 bases. The ends lost 0 bases at V and 0 bases at J; junction bases unmatched: 4. This CDR3 spans 17 amino acids. From germline, CDR1 is SGDLS and CDR2 YYNGEE. DNA for the CDR3: TGTGCCAGCAGCGTAGGTGGGACAGGGTACTCCTACAATGAGCAGTTCTTC. As protein: CASSVGGTGYSYNEQFF.

This clone was recorded a few times. V is TRBV27 and J is TRBJ2-1; 8 positions match TRBD2. The CDR3 spans 15 residues. Per the germline V gene, CDR1 is MNHEY and CDR2 is SMNVEV (reference sequence). V lost 2 bases to trimming and J lost 2 bases; unmatched junction nucleotides: 2. The CDR3 bases are TGTGCCAGCAGTTTAAGCGGGAGAACCTACAATGAGCAGTTCTTC. It encodes CASSLSGRTYNEQFF.

This clone was detected only once. V gene TRBV2 combines with J gene TRBJ2-1, with 9 nucleotides matching TRBD2. The CDR3 runs to 14 residues. Germline V gives CDR1 SNHLY, CDR2 FYNNEI. Losses at the gene ends were 5 bases for V and 8 bases for J; bases not matched to a gene: 7. The CDR3 DNA reads TGTGCCAGCAGTAGCGGGGGGCGCCGCTATGAGCAGTTCTTC. Translation: CASSSGGRRYEQFF.

CDR3 residues: CASSATGMNTEAFF. CDR3 nucleotides: TGTGCCAGCAGTGCGACAGGGATGAACACTGAAGCTTTCTTT. The V and J genes are TRBV6-1 and TRBJ1-1; 7 positions match TRBD1. This CDR3 region has 14 residues. V shed 4 bases and J 0 bases; nucleotides not matched to a gene: 2. Germline CDR1 is MNHNS and CDR2 is SASEGT.

The chain links TRBV15 to TRBJ2-7, with D perhaps TRBD2 (6 bases). From germline, CDR1 is LNHNV and CDR2 YYDKDF (reference sequence). The CDR3 totals 14 residues. With 4 bases removed from V and 6 bases from J, the gap between germline ends came to 16 bases. CDR3 sequence: CATSTGSRVSEQYF. The DNA of the CDR3 is TGTGCCACCAGCACCGGGAGTAGGGTCTCCGAGCAGTACTTC. The full variable domain, completed using reference TRBV15 and TRBJ2-7, is DAMVIQNPRYQVTQFGKPVTLSCSQTLNHNVMYWYQQKSSQAPKLLFHYYDKDFNNEADTPDNFQSRRPNTSFCFLDIRSPGLGDTAMYLCATSTGSRVSEQYFGPGTRLTVT.